The 13 T cell receptor beta chains reported below all come from one sample, sequenced in a study of T cells in Graves' hyperthyroidism and ophthalmopathy. RNA transcripts gave rise to amplified TCR beta CDR3 regions. The TCR CDR3 was amplified in a first-round RT-PCR using the HTBI primer set. TCRdb re-called the multiplex PCR reads through MiXCR, storing one row per CDR3 protein. Of approximately 300,000 distinct CDR3 sequences listed, 16% were seen once; the top ten hold around 34%. Sequencing was carried out using blood. The source is a man in his thirties or forties with Graves' hyperthyroidism.

The gene calls are TRBV4-2 and TRBJ2-1, with 13 nucleotides matching TRBD2. V shed 4 bases, J shed 11 bases, and the junction held 14 bases outside the gene matches. Germline CDR1 is LGHNA and CDR2 is YNFKEQ. There are 17 residues in the CDR3. CDR3: CASSPRSPTSGGIQQFF. In DNA form, the CDR3 reads TGTGCCAGCAGCCCAAGATCCCCGACTAGCGGGGGGATCCAGCAGTTCTTC.

This clonotype was counted a few times. V usage is TRBV20-1 and J usage is TRBJ2-1; 9 nucleotides match TRBD2. With V trimmed by 2 bases and J by 4 bases, 3 bases remained unmatched. CDR3 length equals 14 residues. CDR1 and CDR2 (germline): DFQATT, SNEGSKA (reference sequence). CDR3 in DNA: TGCAGTGCTAGACAGAGCGGGGGGTACAATGAGCAGTTCTTC. This translates into CSARQSGGYNEQFF.

V and J are TRBV7-9 and TRBJ2-7, with a tentative D call TRBD1 (5 bases). This CDR3 has 12 amino acids. Per the germline V gene, CDR1 is SEHNR and CDR2 is FQNEAQ (reference sequence). Trimming pared 1 base from V and 7 bases from J, leaving 8 bases between. CDR3 amino acids: CASSLGGKEQYF. The CDR3 DNA reads TGTGCCAGCAGCTTAGGGGGCAAAGAGCAGTACTTC.

V gene TRBV12-3 or TRBV12-4 combines with J gene TRBJ1-2; D remains unclear. The CDR3 is 13 amino acids. Trimming removed 5 bases at V and 2 bases at J, with 9 bases between. CDR3 sequence reads: CASSPSLNYGYTF. CDR3 sequence (DNA): TGTGCCAGCAGTCCCTCACTAAACTATGGCTACACCTTC.

Notes on this clonotype: A much larger clone is a single base away; this may be a read error. The chain carries TRBV29-1 and TRBJ2-2, with TRBD2 as a possible D gene (6 bases). Trimming took off 4 bases at V and 10 bases at J, with 16 bases between the two ends. CDR1 and CDR2 from the germline V gene are SQVTM and ANQGSEA. The CDR3 covers 13 residues. For the CDR3, the DNA is TGCAGCGTTGCTGGGACTCGCGTGTCGGAGCTGTTTTTT. Its translation is CSVAGTRVSELFF.

Concerning this clonotype itself: This clone may be a read error of a much larger clone one base away. The chain joins TRBV3-1 to TRBJ2-2; weak D call: TRBD2 (5 bases). This CDR3 region has 14 residues. Germline-derived CDR1 and CDR2 are LGHDT and YNNKEL (reference sequence). CDR3 residues: CASTGTLNTGVLFF. For the CDR3, the DNA is TGTGCCAGCACTGGAACACTTAACACCGGGGTGCTGTTTTTT.

The chain links TRBV12-3 or TRBV12-4 to TRBJ2-2, with TRBD1 matching 8 bases. CDR3 length equals 16 residues. V dropped 4 bases and J dropped 5; count of bases not matched to a gene: 9. As DNA, the CDR3 is TGTGCCAGCAGTTCCTGGACAGGGAAAGGGACCGGGGAGCTGTTTTTT. This sequence encodes CASSSWTGKGTGELFF.

Many counts were recorded for this clonotype. The rearrangement links TRBV7-3 to TRBJ1-5; D is unclear. The V end was cut by 0 bases, the J end by 6 bases, with 6 bases between. CDR1 is SGHTA and CDR2 is FQGTGA in the germline V gene. The CDR3 is 13 residues long. The CDR3 DNA reads as TGTGCCAGCAGCTTAACACCCGGTCAGCCCCAGCATTTT. Amino acids: CASSLTPGQPQHF.

There are many counts of this clonotype. The gene calls are TRBV20-1 and TRBJ2-7; TRBD1 aligns across 7 bases. The V segment lost 5 bases and the J segment 3 bases; nucleotides outside the gene matches: 4. The CDR3 extends over 12 amino acids. In germline, CDR1 is DFQATT, CDR2 SNEGSKA (reference sequence). The CDR3 sequence is CSAPDRNYEQYF. The CDR3 DNA follows: TGCAGTGCTCCGGACAGGAACTACGAGCAGTACTTC.

This clonotype has just a few counts. The V and J genes are TRBV19 and TRBJ2-3; D is uncertain. Germline V gene sequence: CDR1 LNHDA, CDR2 SQIVND (reference sequence). This CDR3 spans 14 amino acids. V was trimmed by 7 bases and J by 1 base, leaving 12 bases between them. The CDR3 nucleotides read TGTGCCAGTAATCGGAGAGGTGGCACAGATACGCAGTATTTT. Protein: CASNRRGGTDTQYF.

This clonotype was seen a few times. The chain is built from TRBV5-1 and TRBJ2-1, with no clear D. The CDR3 is 14 amino acids. Germline V gives CDR1 SGHRS, CDR2 YFSETQ. Deletions cut 2 bases from V and 9 bases from J, with 15 bases between. The CDR3 loop is CASSFRPTSREQFF. DNA of the CDR3: TGCGCCAGCAGCTTTCGGCCCACAAGCCGTGAGCAGTTCTTC.

This clonotype appeared many times. V usage is TRBV12-3 or TRBV12-4 and J usage is TRBJ1-6; D unresolved. The V end lost 7 bases, the J end lost 7 bases, and 8 bases lay between the germline ends. The CDR3 runs to 12 residues. The CDR3 region has the DNA TGTGCCAGCACCCAGAACAATTCACCCCTCCACTTT. Amino acids: CASTQNNSPLHF.

J is TRBJ2-6 and V is TRBV5-1, with D maybe TRBD2 (6 bases). V was pared by 4 bases and J by 0 bases, with 8 bases between. The CDR3 sequence is 15 residues long. The V gene's germline CDR1 is SGHRS and CDR2 YFSETQ. The CDR3 bases are TGCGCCAGCAGCCGGGGGACCTCTGGGGCCAACGTCCTGACTTTC. Translated: CASSRGTSGANVLTF.